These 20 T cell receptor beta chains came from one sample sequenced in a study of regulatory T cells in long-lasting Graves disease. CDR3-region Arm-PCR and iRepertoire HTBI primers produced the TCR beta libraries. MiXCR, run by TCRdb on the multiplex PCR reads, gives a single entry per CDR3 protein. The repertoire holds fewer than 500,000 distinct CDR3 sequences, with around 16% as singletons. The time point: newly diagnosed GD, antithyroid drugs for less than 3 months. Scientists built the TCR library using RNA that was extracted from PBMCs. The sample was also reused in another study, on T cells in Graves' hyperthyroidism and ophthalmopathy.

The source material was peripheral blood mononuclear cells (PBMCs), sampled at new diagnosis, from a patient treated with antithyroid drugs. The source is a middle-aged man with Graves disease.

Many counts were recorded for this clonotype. CDR3 in amino acids: CASSRLAGGSDYEQYF. The CDR3 nucleotides are TGTGCCAGCAGCCGACTAGCGGGGGGGTCAGACTACGAGCAGTACTTC. The rearrangement joins TRBV11-3 to TRBJ2-7; 14 bases align to TRBD2. This CDR3 contains 16 residues. The junction had 6 bases not matched to a gene; V was cut back by 5 bases and J by 3 bases. CDR1 and CDR2 from the germline V gene are SGHNT and YENEEA. The full variable domain, its missing parts supplied by reference TRBV11-3 and TRBJ2-7, is EAGVVQSPRYKIIEKKQPVAFWCNPISGHNTLYWYLQNLGQGPELLIRYENEEAVDDSQLPKDRFSAERLKGVDSTLKIQPAELGDSAVYLCASSRLAGGSDYEQYFGPGTRLTVT.

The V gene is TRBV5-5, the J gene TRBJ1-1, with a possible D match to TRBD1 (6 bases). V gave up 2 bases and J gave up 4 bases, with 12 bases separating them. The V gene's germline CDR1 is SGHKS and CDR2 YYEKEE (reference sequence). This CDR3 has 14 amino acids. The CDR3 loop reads CASSLPRGGTEAFF. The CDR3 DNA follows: TGTGCCAGCAGCTTACCCAGGGGAGGCACTGAAGCTTTCTTT.

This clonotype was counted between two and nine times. CDR3: CASSEAFTGEAFF. CDR3 in DNA: TGTGCCAGCAGTGAAGCCTTTACTGGAGAAGCTTTCTTT. V gene TRBV6-1 combines with J gene TRBJ1-1; D not resolved. CDR3 size: 13 residues. Germline V gives CDR1 MNHNS, CDR2 SASEGT. V gave up 0 bases and J gave up 8 bases, with 10 bases separating them.

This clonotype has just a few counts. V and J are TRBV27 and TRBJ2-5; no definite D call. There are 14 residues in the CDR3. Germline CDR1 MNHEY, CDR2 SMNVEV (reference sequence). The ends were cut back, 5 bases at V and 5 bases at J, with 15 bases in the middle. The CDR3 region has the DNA TGTGCCAGCAGTAGACACCCTTTTCGGGAGACCCAGTACTTC. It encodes CASSRHPFRETQYF.

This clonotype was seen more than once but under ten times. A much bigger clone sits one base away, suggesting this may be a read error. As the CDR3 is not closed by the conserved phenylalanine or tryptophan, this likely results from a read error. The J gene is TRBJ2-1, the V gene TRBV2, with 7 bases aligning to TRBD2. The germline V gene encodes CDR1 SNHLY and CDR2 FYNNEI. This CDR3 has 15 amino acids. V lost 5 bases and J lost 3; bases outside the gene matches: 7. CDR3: CASSLAAAYYNEQFL. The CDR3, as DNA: TGTGCCAGCAGTCTAGCGGCAGCCTACTACAATGAGCAGTTCCTC.

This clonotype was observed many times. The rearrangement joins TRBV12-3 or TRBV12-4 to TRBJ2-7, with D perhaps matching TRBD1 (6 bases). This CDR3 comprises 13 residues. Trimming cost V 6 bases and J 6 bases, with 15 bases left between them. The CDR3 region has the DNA TGTGCCAGCAGAGCAACAGGGTCGGGCGAGCAGTACTTC. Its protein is CASRATGSGEQYF.

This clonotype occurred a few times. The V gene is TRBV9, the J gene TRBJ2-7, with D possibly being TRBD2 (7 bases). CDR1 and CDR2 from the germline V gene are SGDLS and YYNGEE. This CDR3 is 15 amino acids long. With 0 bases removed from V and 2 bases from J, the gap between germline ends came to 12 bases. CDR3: CASSVGQGTTYEQYF. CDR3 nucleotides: TGTGCCAGCAGCGTAGGCCAGGGGACTACCTACGAGCAGTACTTC.

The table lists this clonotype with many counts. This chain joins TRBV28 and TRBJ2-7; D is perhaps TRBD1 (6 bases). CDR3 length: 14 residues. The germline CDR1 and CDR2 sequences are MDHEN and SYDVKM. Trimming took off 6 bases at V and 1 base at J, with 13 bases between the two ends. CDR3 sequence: CASRTTGRSYEQYF. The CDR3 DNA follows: TGTGCCAGCAGAACGACAGGTCGATCCTACGAGCAGTACTTC.

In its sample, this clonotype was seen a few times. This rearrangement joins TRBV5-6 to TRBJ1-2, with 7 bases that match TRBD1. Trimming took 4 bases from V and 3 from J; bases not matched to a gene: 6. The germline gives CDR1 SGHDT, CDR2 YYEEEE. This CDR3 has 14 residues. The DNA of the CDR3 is TGTGCCAGCAGCGAAACAGGGGAGGACTATGGCTACACCTTC. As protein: CASSETGEDYGYTF.

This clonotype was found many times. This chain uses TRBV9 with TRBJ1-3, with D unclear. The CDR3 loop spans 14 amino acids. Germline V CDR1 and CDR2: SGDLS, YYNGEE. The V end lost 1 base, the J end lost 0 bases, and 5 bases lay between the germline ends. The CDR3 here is CASSVTDSGNTIYF. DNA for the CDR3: TGTGCCAGCAGCGTAACAGACTCTGGAAACACCATATATTTT.

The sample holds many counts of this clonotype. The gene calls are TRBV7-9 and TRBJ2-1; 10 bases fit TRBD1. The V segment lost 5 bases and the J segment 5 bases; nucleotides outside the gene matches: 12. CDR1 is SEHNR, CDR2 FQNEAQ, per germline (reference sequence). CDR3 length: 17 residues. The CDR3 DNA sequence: TGTGCCAGCAGCACCCGCGCCGGGACAGGGGACGACAATGAGCAGTTCTTC. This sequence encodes CASSTRAGTGDDNEQFF.

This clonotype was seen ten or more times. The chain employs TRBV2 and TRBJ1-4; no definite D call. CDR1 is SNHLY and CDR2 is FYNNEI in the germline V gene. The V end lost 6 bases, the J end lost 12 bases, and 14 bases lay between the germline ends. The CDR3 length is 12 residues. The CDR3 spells CASRSNSVELFF. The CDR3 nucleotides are TGTGCCAGCAGATCGAACAGCGTAGAACTGTTTTTT.

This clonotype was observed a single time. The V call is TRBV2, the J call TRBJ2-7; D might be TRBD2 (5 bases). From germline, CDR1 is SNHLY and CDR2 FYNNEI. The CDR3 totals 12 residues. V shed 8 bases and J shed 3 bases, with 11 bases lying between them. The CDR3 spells CASSDGDYEQYF. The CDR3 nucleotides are TGTGCCAGCTCTGACGGGGACTACGAGCAGTACTTC.

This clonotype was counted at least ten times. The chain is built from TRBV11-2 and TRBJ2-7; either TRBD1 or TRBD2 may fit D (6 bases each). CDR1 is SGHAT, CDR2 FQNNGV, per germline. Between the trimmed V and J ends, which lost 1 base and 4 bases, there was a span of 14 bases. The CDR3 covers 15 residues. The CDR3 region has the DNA TGTGCCAGCAGCTTAGTTGGGGGGACATCATACGAGCAGTACTTC. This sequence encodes CASSLVGGTSYEQYF.

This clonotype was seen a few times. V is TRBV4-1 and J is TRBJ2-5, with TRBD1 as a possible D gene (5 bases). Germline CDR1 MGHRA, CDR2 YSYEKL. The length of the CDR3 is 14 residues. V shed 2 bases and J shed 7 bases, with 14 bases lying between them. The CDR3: CASSQNDRVATQYF. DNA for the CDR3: TGCGCCAGCAGCCAAAACGACAGAGTCGCGACCCAGTACTTC.

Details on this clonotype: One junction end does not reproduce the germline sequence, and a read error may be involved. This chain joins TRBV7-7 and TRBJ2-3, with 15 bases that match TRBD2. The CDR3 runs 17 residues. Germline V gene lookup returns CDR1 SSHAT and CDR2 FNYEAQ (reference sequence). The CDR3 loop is CASSAGLAGGALDTQYF. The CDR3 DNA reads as TGTGCTAGCAGCGCTGGACTAGCGGGAGGGGCTCTCGATACGCAGTATTTT.

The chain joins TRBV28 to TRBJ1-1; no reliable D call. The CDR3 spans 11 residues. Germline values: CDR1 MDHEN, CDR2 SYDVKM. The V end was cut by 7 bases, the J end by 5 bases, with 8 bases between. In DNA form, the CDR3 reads TGTGCCAGCAACGGGAGGACTGAAGCTTTCTTT. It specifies CASNGRTEAFF.

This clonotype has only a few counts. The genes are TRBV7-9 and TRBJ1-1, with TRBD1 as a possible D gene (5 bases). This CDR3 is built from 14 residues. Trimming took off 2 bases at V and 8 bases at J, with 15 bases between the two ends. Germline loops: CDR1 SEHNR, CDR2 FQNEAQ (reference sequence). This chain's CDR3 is CASSLMGPSGEAFF. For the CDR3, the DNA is TGTGCCAGCAGCTTAATGGGGCCATCCGGAGAAGCTTTCTTT.

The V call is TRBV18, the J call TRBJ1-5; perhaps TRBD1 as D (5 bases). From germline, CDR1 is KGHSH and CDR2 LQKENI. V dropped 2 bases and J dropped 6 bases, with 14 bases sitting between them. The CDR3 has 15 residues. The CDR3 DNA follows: TGTGCCAGCTCACCAAATCAGGGTCTTGGTCAGCCCCAGCATTTT. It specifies CASSPNQGLGQPQHF.

For the CDR3, the DNA is TGTGCCAGCAGTCGACAGGGGTTAAGCTACAATGAGCAGTTCTTC. Its translation: CASSRQGLSYNEQFF. The V and J genes are TRBV6-1 and TRBJ2-1; 8 nucleotides line up with TRBD1. This CDR3 spans 15 amino acids. The germline V gene has CDR1 MNHNS and CDR2 SASEGT. The V gene end was trimmed by 5 bases and the J gene end by 3 bases; junction bases not matched to a gene: 6.